This TCR beta chain was observed in a study of blood T cell repertoires in COVID-19. As for the study in general: Sample material is recorded as cDNA or gDNA derived from T cells, B-cell-depleted T cells, or PBMCs.

The repertoire was sequenced with immunoSEQ multiplex PCR; TCRdb's copy has only in-frame clones and lacks some. Among over 100,000 clones listed, roughly 83% were seen once. V lost 8 bases, J lost 4 bases, and 7 bases stayed unmatched. The CDR3 is 13 amino acids. Germline CDR1 and CDR2: MNHEY and SVGAGI. The sample taken for sequencing was peripheral blood. This TCR derives from a woman between 65 and 79 years old with acute or convalescent COVID-19. The chain recombines TRBV6-5 with TRBJ1-2; the match to TRBD1 covers 7 bases. The CDR3 nucleotides are TGTGCCAGCCGCCTGACAGGGACCTATGGCTACACCTTC. Translation: CASRLTGTYGYTF.